This T cell receptor (beta chain) was captured by sequencing in a study of T-cell reconstitution after alpha-beta-depleted transplantation in children. The authors prepared the TCRbeta library with unique molecular identifiers. One entry per CDR3 protein, called by TCRdb with MiXCR from the PCR reads. The sample lists roughly 400,000 distinct CDR3 sequences, around 21% occurring once. The CDR3 runs 12 residues. The V end was cut by 7 bases, the J end by 5 bases, with 12 bases between. The sample was PBMCs from the stem cell graft donor, taken from the stem cell graft. The chain links TRBV12-3 or TRBV12-4 to TRBJ2-7, with D tentatively TRBD1 (5 bases). The receptor's source is a human donor who donated a stem cell graft to a child with acute myeloid leukemia. The CDR3 is CASTTPRDEQYF. For the CDR3, the DNA is TGTGCCAGCACTACCCCCAGGGACGAGCAGTACTTC.